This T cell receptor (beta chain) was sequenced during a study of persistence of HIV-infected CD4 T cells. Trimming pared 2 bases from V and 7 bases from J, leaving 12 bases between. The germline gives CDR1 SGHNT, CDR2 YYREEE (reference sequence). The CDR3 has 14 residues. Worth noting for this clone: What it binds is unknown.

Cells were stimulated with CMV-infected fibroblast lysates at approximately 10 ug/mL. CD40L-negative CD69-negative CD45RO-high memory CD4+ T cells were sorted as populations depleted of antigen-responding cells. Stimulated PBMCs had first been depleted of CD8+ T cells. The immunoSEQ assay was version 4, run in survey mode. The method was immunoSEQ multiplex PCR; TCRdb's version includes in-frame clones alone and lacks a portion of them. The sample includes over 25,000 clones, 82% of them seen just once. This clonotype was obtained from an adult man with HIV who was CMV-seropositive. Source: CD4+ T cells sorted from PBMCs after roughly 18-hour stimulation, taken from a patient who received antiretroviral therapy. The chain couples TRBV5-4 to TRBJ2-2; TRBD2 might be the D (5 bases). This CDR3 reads CASSFYNGIGELFF. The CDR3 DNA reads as TGTGCCAGCAGCTTTTATAACGGGATCGGGGAGCTGTTTTTT.